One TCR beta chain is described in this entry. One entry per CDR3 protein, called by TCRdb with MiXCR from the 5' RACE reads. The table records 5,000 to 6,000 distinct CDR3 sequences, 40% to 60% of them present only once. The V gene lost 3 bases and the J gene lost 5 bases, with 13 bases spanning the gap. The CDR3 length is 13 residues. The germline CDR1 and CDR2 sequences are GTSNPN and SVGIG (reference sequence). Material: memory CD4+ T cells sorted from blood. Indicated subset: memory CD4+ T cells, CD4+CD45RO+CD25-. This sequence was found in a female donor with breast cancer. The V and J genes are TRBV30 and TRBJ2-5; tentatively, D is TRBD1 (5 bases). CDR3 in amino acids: CAWRVQGVETQYF. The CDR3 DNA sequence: TGTGCCTGGAGGGTGCAGGGTGTCGAGACCCAGTACTTC.